This TCR beta chain stems from a study of blood T cell repertoires in COVID-19. The table came from immunoSEQ multiplex PCR; TCRdb's copy has only in-frame clones and leaves some out. The table records 85,000 to 100,000 clones, 75% to 85% of them present only once. The V and J ends lost 8 bases and 3 bases respectively, with 16 bases between them. Germline assignment: CDR1 SGHTA and CDR2 FQGNSA. This CDR3 spans 15 amino acids. Sequenced sample: peripheral blood. The chain uses TRBV7-2 and TRBJ1-4, with a weak D call TRBD1 (5 bases). This TCR derives from a human donor in a cohort sampled during active COVID-19. CDR3: CASGRRGWANEKLFF. CDR3 nucleotides: TGTGCCAGCGGCCGGAGGGGATGGGCTAATGAAAAACTGTTTTTT. Full variable domain (missing parts from reference TRBV7-2 and TRBJ1-4): GAGVSQSPSNKVTEKGKDVELRCDPISGHTALYWYRQSLGQGLEFLIYFQGNSAPDKSGLPSDRFSAERTGGSVSTLTIQRTQQEDSAVYLCASGRRGWANEKLFFGSGTQLSVL.